This T cell receptor (beta chain) originates from a study of shared clonotypes between healthy human individuals. CDR3 length: 17 residues. Looked up from germline, CDR1 is SGHKS and CDR2 is YYEKEE (reference sequence). V lost 4 bases, J lost 5 bases, and 24 bases lay in between. The method was immunoSEQ multiplex PCR; TCRdb's version includes in-frame clones alone and lacks a portion of them. The data show approximately 2.4 million clones, with nearly 97% seen just once and roughly 0.13% held by the top ten. What was sequenced was naive CD4+ T cells sorted from blood. Described subset: CD45RA+ positively selected. This sequence joins TRBV5-5 and TRBJ1-1; D unresolved. This clonotype originated in a man younger than 35 in good health. This chain's CDR3 is CASSPGGLSLTGTEAFF. CDR3 nucleotides: TGTGCCAGCAGCCCGGGAGGGTTAAGCTTGACGGGGACTGAAGCTTTCTTT.